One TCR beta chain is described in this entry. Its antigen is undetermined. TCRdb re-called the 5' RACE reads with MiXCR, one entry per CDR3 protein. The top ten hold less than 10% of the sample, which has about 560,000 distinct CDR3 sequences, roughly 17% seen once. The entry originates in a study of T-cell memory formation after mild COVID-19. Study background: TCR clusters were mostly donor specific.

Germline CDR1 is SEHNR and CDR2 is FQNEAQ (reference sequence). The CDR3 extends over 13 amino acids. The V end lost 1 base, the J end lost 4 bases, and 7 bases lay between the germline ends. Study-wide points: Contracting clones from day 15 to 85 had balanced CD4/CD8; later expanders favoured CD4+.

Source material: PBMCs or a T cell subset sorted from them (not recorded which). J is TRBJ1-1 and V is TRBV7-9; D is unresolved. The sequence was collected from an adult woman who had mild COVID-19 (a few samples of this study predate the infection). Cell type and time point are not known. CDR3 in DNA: TGTGCCAGCAGCTTAGATCGGCTCACTGAAGCTTTCTTT. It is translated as CASSLDRLTEAFF.